These T cell receptor beta chains were read from a single sample in a study of cytomegalovirus exposure and HLA in healthy donors. Some clones are missing from TCRdb's copy, which holds only in-frame ones; the method was immunoSEQ multiplex PCR. The sample spans some 130,000 clones; the ten largest clones claim 1.7%. Sequenced material: PBMCs. These receptors all stem from a man aged 18 to 35 in good health and CMV-seronegative. The CDR3 runs from the conserved cysteine through the conserved F or W. A D gene is named only where the DNA matches it firmly.

d_gene,v_gene,j_gene,CDR3aa,CDR3nt
TRBD1,TRBV27,TRBJ1-1,CASSSSWTGNTEAFF,TGTGCCAGCAGTTCTTCATGGACAGGGAACACTGAAGCTTTCTTT
NA,TRBV10-3,TRBJ2-3,CAISVGGAGTDTQYF,TGTGCCATCAGCGTGGGGGGGGCGGGGACAGATACGCAGTATTTT
NA,TRBV5-1,TRBJ1-1,CASSLRGLFTEAFF,TGCGCCAGCAGCTTAAGGGGGTTGTTCACTGAAGCTTTCTTT
NA,TRBV5-4,TRBJ2-1,CASSFTHYGEQFF,TGTGCCAGCAGCTTTACCCATTACGGTGAGCAGTTCTTC
TRBD1,TRBV6-5,TRBJ1-2,CASRAGQASGYGYTF,TGTGCCAGCAGGGCGGGACAGGCTTCGGGCTATGGCTACACCTTC
TRBD2,TRBV10-3,TRBJ2-1,CAISPAGLRGNEQFF,TGTGCCATCAGTCCGGCGGGACTACGGGGCAATGAGCAGTTCTTC
NA,TRBV10-3,TRBJ2-7,CAIRDRGGGTYEQYF,TGTGCCATCAGAGATCGGGGAGGGGGGACCTACGAGCAGTACTTC
TRBD1,TRBV5-1,TRBJ1-1,CASSYRGLQAEAFF,TGCGCCAGCAGCTACAGGGGTCTTCAGGCTGAAGCTTTCTTT
NA,TRBV5-1,TRBJ2-3,CASSLEGTDTQYF,TGCGCCAGCAGCTTGGAGGGGACAGATACGCAGTATTTT
TRBD1,TRBV19,TRBJ2-7,CASSRQGYPNSEQYF,TGTGCCAGTAGTAGACAGGGATATCCGAACTCCGAGCAGTACTTC
NA,TRBV6-5,TRBJ2-7,CASRGSSLEQYF,TGTGCCAGCAGGGGTTCTAGCCTCGAGCAGTACTTC
TRBD2,TRBV10-3,TRBJ2-7,CAISAGTSGAFYEQYF,TGTGCCATCAGTGCGGGGACTAGCGGGGCGTTCTACGAGCAGTACTTC
NA,TRBV19,TRBJ2-7,CASSIAGSDYEQYF,TGTGCCAGTAGTATAGCGGGGAGTGACTACGAGCAGTACTTC
NA,TRBV29-1,TRBJ1-2,CSVTDRNYGYTF,TGCAGCGTTACAGACAGGAACTATGGCTACACCTTC